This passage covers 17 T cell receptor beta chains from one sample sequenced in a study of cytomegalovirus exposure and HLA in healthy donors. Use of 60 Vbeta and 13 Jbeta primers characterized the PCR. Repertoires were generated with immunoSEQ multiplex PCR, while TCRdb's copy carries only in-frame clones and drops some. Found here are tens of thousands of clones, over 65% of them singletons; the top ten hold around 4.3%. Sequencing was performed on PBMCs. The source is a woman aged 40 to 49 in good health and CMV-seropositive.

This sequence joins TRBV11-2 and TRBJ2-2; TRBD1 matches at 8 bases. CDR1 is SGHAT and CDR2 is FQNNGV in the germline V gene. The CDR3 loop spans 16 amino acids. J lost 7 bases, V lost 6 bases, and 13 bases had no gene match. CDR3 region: CASRGAGFRGRGELFF. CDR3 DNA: TGTGCCAGCAGGGGGGCTGGGTTCAGGGGGCGCGGGGAGCTGTTTTTT.

Written as DNA, the CDR3 is TGCGCCAGCAGCCACAGAGGGGGGGTTAACACTGAAGCTTTCTTT. Its translation is CASSHRGGVNTEAFF. This sequence joins TRBV4-3 and TRBJ1-1; D may be TRBD1 (6 bases). The CDR3 consists of 15 residues. CDR1 LGHNA and CDR2 YSLEER come from the germline V gene. With 3 bases removed from V and 2 bases from J, the gap between germline ends came to 13 bases.

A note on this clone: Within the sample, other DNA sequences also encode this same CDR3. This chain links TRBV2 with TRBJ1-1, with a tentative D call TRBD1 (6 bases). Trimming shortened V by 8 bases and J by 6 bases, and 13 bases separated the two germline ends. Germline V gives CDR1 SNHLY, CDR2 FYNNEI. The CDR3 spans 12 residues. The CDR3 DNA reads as TGTGCCAGCGGAGACAGGCGCGCTGAAGCTTTCTTT. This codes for CASGDRRAEAFF. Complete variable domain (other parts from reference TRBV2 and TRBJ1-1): EPEVTQTPSHQVTQMGQEVILRCVPISNHLYFYWYRQILGQKVEFLVSFYNNEISEKSEIFDDQFSVERPDGSNFTLKIRSTKLEDSAMYFCASGDRRAEAFFGQGTRLTVV.

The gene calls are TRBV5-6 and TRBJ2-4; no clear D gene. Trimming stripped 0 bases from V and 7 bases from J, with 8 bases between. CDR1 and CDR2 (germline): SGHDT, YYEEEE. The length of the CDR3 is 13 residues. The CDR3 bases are TGTGCCAGCAGCTTGGGGTCTAGTAACATTCAGTACTTC. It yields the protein CASSLGSSNIQYF.

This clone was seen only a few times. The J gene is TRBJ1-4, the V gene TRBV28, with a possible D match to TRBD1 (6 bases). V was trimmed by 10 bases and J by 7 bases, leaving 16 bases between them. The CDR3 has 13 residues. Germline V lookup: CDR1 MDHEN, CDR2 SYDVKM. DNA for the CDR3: TGTGCCACCGAAGGGGGGGTGCTTGAAAAACTGTTTTTT. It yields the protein CATEGGVLEKLFF.

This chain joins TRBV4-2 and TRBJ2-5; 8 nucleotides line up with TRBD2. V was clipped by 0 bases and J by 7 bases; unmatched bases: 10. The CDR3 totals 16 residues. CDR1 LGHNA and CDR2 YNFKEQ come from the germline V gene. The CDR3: CASSQEELAEFGTQYF. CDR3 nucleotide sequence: TGTGCCAGCAGCCAAGAGGAACTAGCGGAGTTTGGGACCCAGTACTTC.

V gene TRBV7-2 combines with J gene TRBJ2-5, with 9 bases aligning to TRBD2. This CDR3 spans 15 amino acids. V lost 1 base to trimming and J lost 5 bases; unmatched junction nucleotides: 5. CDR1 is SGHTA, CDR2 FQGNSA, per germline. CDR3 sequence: CASSLVVAGDETQYF. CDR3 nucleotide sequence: TGTGCCAGCAGCTTAGTGGTAGCGGGAGACGAGACCCAGTACTTC.

CDR3 amino acids: CAISLKKTGTRSETQYF. CDR3 sequence (DNA): TGTGCCATCAGTCTTAAAAAAACCGGGACTAGGTCAGAGACCCAGTACTTC. V and J are TRBV10-3 and TRBJ2-5; TRBD2 aligns across 8 bases. CDR3 length equals 17 residues. V was pared by 5 bases and J by 4 bases, with 15 bases of the junction left unmatched. Germline V gene data show CDR1 as ENHRY and CDR2 as SYGVKD.

CDR3 coding DNA: TGCGCCAGCAGCCCAAGCAGGTATTGGAACACTGAAGCTTTCTTT. This sequence encodes CASSPSRYWNTEAFF. The chain carries TRBV4-3 and TRBJ1-1; D ambiguous. Germline V gene sequence: CDR1 LGHNA, CDR2 YSLEER. The CDR3 is made up of 15 amino acids. With 4 bases removed from V and 1 base from J, the gap between germline ends came to 13 bases.

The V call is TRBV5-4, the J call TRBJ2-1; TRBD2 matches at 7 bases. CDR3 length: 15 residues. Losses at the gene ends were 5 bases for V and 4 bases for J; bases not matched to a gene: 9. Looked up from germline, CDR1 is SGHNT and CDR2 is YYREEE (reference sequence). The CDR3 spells CASSLTREMYNEQFF. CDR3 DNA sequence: TGTGCCAGCAGTCTGACGCGGGAGATGTACAATGAGCAGTTCTTC. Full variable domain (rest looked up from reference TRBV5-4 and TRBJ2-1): ETGVTQSPTHLIKTRGQQVTLRCSSQSGHNTVSWYQQALGQGPQFIFQYYREEENGRGNFPPRFSGLQFPNYSSELNVNALELDDSALYLCASSLTREMYNEQFFGPGTRLTVL.

The CDR3 protein is CASGPSWTVRRTGELFF. CDR3 DNA sequence: TGTGCCAGCGGGCCGTCTTGGACTGTCCGCCGCACCGGGGAGCTGTTTTTT. The V gene is TRBV11-3, the J gene TRBJ2-2, with TRBD2 as a possible D gene (5 bases). CDR3 length: 17 amino acids. V lost 8 bases, J lost 4 bases, and 23 bases lay in between. Germline V gives CDR1 SGHNT, CDR2 YENEEA. Filled out from reference TRBV11-3 and TRBJ2-2, the complete variable domain reads EAGVVQSPRYKIIEKKQPVAFWCNPISGHNTLYWYLQNLGQGPELLIRYENEEAVDDSQLPKDRFSAERLKGVDSTLKIQPAELGDSAVYLCASGPSWTVRRTGELFFGEGSRLTVL.

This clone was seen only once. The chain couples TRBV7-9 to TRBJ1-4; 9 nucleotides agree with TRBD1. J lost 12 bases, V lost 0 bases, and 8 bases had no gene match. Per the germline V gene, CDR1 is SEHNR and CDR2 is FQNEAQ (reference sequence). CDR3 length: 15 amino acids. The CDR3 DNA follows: TGTGCCAGCAGCTTAGCACAGGGGGCGTTTCGCGAACTGTTTTTT. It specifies CASSLAQGAFRELFF.

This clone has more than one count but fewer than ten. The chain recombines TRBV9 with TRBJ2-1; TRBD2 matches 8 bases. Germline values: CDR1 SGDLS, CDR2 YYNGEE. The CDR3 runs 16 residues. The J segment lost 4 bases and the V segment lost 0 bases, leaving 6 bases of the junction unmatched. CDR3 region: CASSVDGGRLYNEQFF. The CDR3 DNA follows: TGTGCCAGCAGCGTAGACGGCGGGAGGTTGTACAATGAGCAGTTCTTC.

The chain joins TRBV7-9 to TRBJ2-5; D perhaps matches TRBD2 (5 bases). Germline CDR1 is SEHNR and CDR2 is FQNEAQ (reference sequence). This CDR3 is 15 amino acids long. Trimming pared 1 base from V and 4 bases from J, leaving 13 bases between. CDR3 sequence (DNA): TGTGCCAGCAGCTTAGGACCTCAACGGGGAGAGACCCAGTACTTC. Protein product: CASSLGPQRGETQYF.

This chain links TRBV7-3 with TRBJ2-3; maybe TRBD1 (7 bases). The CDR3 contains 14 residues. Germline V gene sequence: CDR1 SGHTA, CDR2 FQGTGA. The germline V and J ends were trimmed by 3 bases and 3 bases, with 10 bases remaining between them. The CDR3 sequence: CASSLGGQTDTQYF. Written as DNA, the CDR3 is TGTGCCAGCAGCTTGGGGGGACAGACAGATACGCAGTATTTT.

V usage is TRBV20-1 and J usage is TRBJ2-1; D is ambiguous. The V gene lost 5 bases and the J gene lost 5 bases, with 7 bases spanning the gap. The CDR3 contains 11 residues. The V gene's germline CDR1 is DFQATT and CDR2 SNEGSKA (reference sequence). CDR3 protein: CSAWQNNEQFF. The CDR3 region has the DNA TGCAGTGCTTGGCAAAACAATGAGCAGTTCTTC.

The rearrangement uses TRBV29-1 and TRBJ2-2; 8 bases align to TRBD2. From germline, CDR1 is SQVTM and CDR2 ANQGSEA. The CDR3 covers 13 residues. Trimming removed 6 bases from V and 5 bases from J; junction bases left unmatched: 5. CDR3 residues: CSVMAGGTGELFF. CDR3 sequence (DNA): TGCAGCGTGATGGCGGGGGGTACCGGGGAGCTGTTTTTT.